What follows are 12 T cell receptor beta chains derived from one specimen sequenced in a study of beta chain features in type 1 diabetes. Expressed TCRB transcripts were sequenced because the isolated RNA had all been reverse transcribed beforehand. TCRdb keeps only in-frame clones here, not all; method: immunoSEQ multiplex PCR. The sample holds 850,000 to 900,000 clones; 15% to 20% are singletons and the top ten take about 0.025%. The sequenced sample was naive CD4+ T cells from blood. These receptors came from a woman aged 18-35 years in good health.

The sample holds a few counts of this clone. The chain's CDR3 is CASSLGQGKFREQFF. The CDR3 DNA is TGTGCCAGCAGCTTAGGTCAGGGGAAGTTTAGAGAGCAGTTCTTC. The chain is built from TRBV11-1 and TRBJ2-1; a weak D match, TRBD1 (6 bases). Trimming left V 1 base short and J 10 bases short, with 17 bases between. Germline V gives CDR1 SGHAT, CDR2 FQDESV (reference sequence). This CDR3 is built from 15 residues.

The genes are TRBV11-2 and TRBJ2-3; TRBD2 matches 8 bases. This CDR3 is 15 amino acids long. The V segment lost 2 bases and the J segment 3 bases; nucleotides outside the gene matches: 4. Per germline, CDR1 SGHAT and CDR2 FQNNGV. CDR3 DNA sequence: TGTGCCAGCAGCTTACAGCGGGAGTGGACAGATACGCAGTATTTT. Amino acids: CASSLQREWTDTQYF.

The chain joins TRBV6-6 to TRBJ2-3; no firm D call. V was pared by 1 base and J by 1 base, with 9 bases between. The V gene's germline CDR1 is MNHNY and CDR2 SVGAGI (reference sequence). This CDR3 is built from 15 residues. The CDR3 loop reads CASSYYGVGTDTQYF. The CDR3 DNA sequence: TGTGCCAGCAGTTACTATGGAGTCGGCACAGATACGCAGTATTTT.

J is TRBJ1-1 and V is TRBV28, with a weak D call TRBD1 (5 bases). Trimming left V 3 bases short and J 2 bases short, with 16 bases between. Germline assignment: CDR1 MDHEN and CDR2 SYDVKM. This CDR3 has 16 residues. CDR3 residues: CASSLVRVAINTEAFF. CDR3 nucleotide sequence: TGTGCCAGCAGTTTGGTCAGGGTAGCTATTAACACTGAAGCTTTCTTT. The whole variable domain, filled in from reference TRBV28 and TRBJ1-1, reads DVKVTQSSRYLVKRTGEKVFLECVQDMDHENMFWYRQDPGLGLRLIYFSYDVKMKEKGDIPEGYSVSREKKERFSLILESASTNQTSMYLCASSLVRVAINTEAFFGQGTRLTVV.

This clone was counted ten times or more. The chain joins TRBV4-3 to TRBJ2-4; TRBD2 aligns across 7 bases. This CDR3 spans 17 amino acids. The ends lost 0 bases at V and 7 bases at J; junction bases unmatched: 12. The germline CDR1 and CDR2 sequences are LGHNA and YSLEER. As DNA, the CDR3 is TGCGCCAGCAGCCAAGATCCTAGCCGAGCGGGACGGAACATTCAGTACTTC. Translated: CASSQDPSRAGRNIQYF.

This clone occurred a few times. The chain recombines TRBV4-3 with TRBJ1-1; D unclear. The CDR3 extends over 13 amino acids. The germline V gene encodes CDR1 LGHNA and CDR2 YSLEER. V was clipped by 5 bases and J by 2 bases, with 9 bases between them. The CDR3 sequence: CASSTRENTEAFF. DNA for the CDR3: TGCGCCAGCAGCACCAGAGAAAACACTGAAGCTTTCTTT.

The chain carries TRBV6-5 and TRBJ1-2, with D uncertain. CDR3 size: 16 residues. Germline V gene sequence: CDR1 MNHEY, CDR2 SVGAGI. V lost 2 bases and J lost 0, with 13 bases in between. The CDR3 region is CASSYASRLANYGYTF. Written as DNA, the CDR3 is TGTGCCAGCAGTTACGCCTCCCGACTAGCTAACTATGGCTACACCTTC.

J is TRBJ1-2 and V is TRBV2; TRBD1 matches at 7 bases. Trimming took 6 bases from V and 5 from J; bases not matched to a gene: 15. CDR3 length equals 16 residues. Germline lookup yields CDR1 SNHLY and CDR2 FYNNEI. CDR3 DNA: TGTGCCAGCAGACTACCGACCGGACAGGTTCGGTATGGCTACACCTTC. Protein sequence: CASRLPTGQVRYGYTF.

This clone has a handful of counts. The identical CDR3 is also encoded by other nucleotide sequences in the sample. V is TRBV18 and J is TRBJ1-5; no reliable D call. Trimming removed 3 bases from V and 0 bases from J, with 6 bases in between. The CDR3 extends over 14 amino acids. The germline gives CDR1 KGHSH, CDR2 LQKENI. The CDR3 sequence: CASSPESSNQPQHF. The CDR3 DNA reads TGTGCCAGCTCACCTGAATCTAGCAATCAGCCCCAGCATTTT.

This chain links TRBV4-3 with TRBJ1-2; D may be TRBD1 (6 bases). Trimming took off 1 base at V and 4 bases at J, with 13 bases between the two ends. The CDR3 length is 15 residues. Germline loops: CDR1 LGHNA, CDR2 YSLEER. The DNA for the CDR3 is TGCGCCAGCAGCCAAGCCCCACAGGGAACCTATGGCTACACCTTC. Protein sequence: CASSQAPQGTYGYTF.

This clone was seen more than once but under ten times. The chain links TRBV5-6 to TRBJ2-7; maybe TRBD2 (7 bases). Deletions cut 2 bases from V and 1 base from J, with 13 bases between. Per germline, CDR1 SGHDT and CDR2 YYEEEE. CDR3 size: 15 residues. The CDR3 here is CASSFTGGLSYEQYF. DNA of the CDR3: TGTGCCAGCAGCTTCACGGGGGGCCTTTCCTACGAGCAGTACTTC.

This clone was seen a handful of times. The rearrangement links TRBV18 to TRBJ2-2, with 7 bases matching TRBD1. Germline CDR1 KGHSH, CDR2 LQKENI. Trimming at V came to 5 bases and at J to 4 bases, leaving 7 bases not matched to a gene. The CDR3 has 15 amino acids. The CDR3 region is CASSASTGPTGELFF. CDR3 nucleotide sequence: TGTGCCAGCTCAGCCTCGACAGGGCCCACCGGGGAGCTGTTTTTT. The full variable domain, its missing parts supplied by reference TRBV18 and TRBJ2-2, is NAGVMQNPRHLVRRRGQEARLRCSPMKGHSHVYWYRQLPEEGLKFMVYLQKENIIDESGMPKERFSAEFPKEGPSILRIQQVVRGDSAAYFCASSASTGPTGELFFGEGSRLTVL.